This is a list of T cell receptor beta chains from one sample in a study of neurological immune-mediated disorders. MiXCR, applied by TCRdb to the 5' RACE reads, yields one record per CDR3 protein. The table has tens of thousands of distinct CDR3 sequences, nearly 5% seen once. The material sequenced was CD4+ T cells from blood. Receptors were obtained from a man between 18 and 35 years old in good health. Each CDR3 is given with its conserved first and last residue. The D gene is left open where the match is weak. The listing skips clone size in some rows; elsewhere it reads once, few, many or a size class.

abundance,v_gene,d_gene,j_gene,CDR3aa
many,TRBV6-1,.,TRBJ2-3,CASKLGAGTDTQYF
many,TRBV5-1,.,TRBJ2-5,CASSLAEAASEAQYF
many,TRBV20-1,.,TRBJ2-2,CSAPPGGRRDTGELFF
many,TRBV6-6,.,TRBJ1-6,CAGCRDGSPLHF
many,TRBV16,TRBD1,TRBJ1-5,CASSQFGGQGMRQPQHF
many,TRBV6-5,.,TRBJ1-3,CASSYSRDTGNTIYF
many,TRBV29-1,.,TRBJ1-2,CSVDIEANYGYTF
many,TRBV5-1,TRBD2,TRBJ2-7,CASSLTRPGLAGYEQYF
many,TRBV5-1,.,TRBJ2-5,CASHSPSGETQYF
.,TRBV19,.,TRBJ1-6,CASSSGGNSPLHF
many,TRBV5-1,.,TRBJ2-7,CASSLVGAAYEQYF
.,TRBV3-1,TRBD2,TRBJ2-1,CASSQASGVYNEQFF
many,TRBV11-2,TRBD1,TRBJ1-2,CASSLGQGIYGGYTF
many,TRBV3-1,TRBD1,TRBJ2-2,CASSQDWGQGNTGELFF
many,TRBV6-5,TRBD1,TRBJ1-1,CASSYSKVRWDSNTEAFF